The 5 T cell receptor beta chains presented below share a single source sample, sequenced in a study of cytomegalovirus exposure and HLA in healthy donors. Amplification used 60 Vbeta primers and 13 Jbeta primers. Only in-frame clones appear in the TCRdb table, and some are missing; sequencing was by immunoSEQ multiplex PCR. The table shows about 90,000 clones, with about 73% occurring only once. The sequencing input was PBMCs. These receptor sequences come from a woman in her thirties or forties in good health and CMV-seropositive.

The chain recombines TRBV7-9 with TRBJ1-6; D not resolved. CDR3 size: 13 residues. V dropped 3 bases and J dropped 5 bases, with 5 bases sitting between them. Germline V gene sequence: CDR1 SEHNR, CDR2 FQNEAQ (reference sequence). CDR3 in amino acids: CASSFQNNSPLHF. In nucleotides, the CDR3 is TGTGCCAGCAGCTTCCAGAATAATTCACCCCTCCACTTT.

This clone was found a few times. The chain links TRBV6-5 to TRBJ2-7, with 10 nucleotides matching TRBD1. Losses at the gene ends were 6 bases for V and 1 base for J; bases not matched to a gene: 6. The CDR3 spans 15 residues. Germline lookup yields CDR1 MNHEY and CDR2 SVGAGI. The CDR3 DNA reads as TGTGCCAGCAGACGGGACAGGGGAAGTTCCTACGAGCAGTACTTC. Translated: CASRRDRGSSYEQYF.

This clone has only one observation. V is TRBV27 and J is TRBJ2-7; 11 nucleotides match TRBD1. Germline assignment: CDR1 MNHEY and CDR2 SMNVEV (reference sequence). V lost 5 bases to trimming and J lost 2 bases; unmatched junction nucleotides: 8. The CDR3 extends over 16 amino acids. CDR3 nucleotides: TGTGCCAGCAGTAGACGGGGACAGGGGGAAACCTACGAGCAGTACTTC. It codes for CASSRRGQGETYEQYF.

The chain joins TRBV15 to TRBJ2-6; 7 positions agree with TRBD1. The CDR3 consists of 16 residues. Germline V gives CDR1 LNHNV, CDR2 YYDKDF (reference sequence). V was clipped by 9 bases and J by 0 bases; unmatched bases: 8. The CDR3 DNA reads as TGTGCCACAGGTCAGGGGGTCCTCTCTGGGGCCAACGTCCTGACTTTC. Protein: CATGQGVLSGANVLTF.

About this clone: The conserved phenylalanine or tryptophan is not found at the CDR3 terminus, so this likely reflects a read error. The limits of the CDR3 on the DNA are not certain, so only TCRdb's listed CDR3 is given. V usage is TRBV20-1 and J usage is TRBJ1-4; TRBD1, the D gene given by the table, was not confirmed from the DNA. The CDR3 spans 11 residues, counting both ends. Germline assignment: CDR1 DFQATT and CDR2 SNEGSKA (reference sequence). The CDR3 region is CSAIILGQVTI.